This T cell receptor (beta chain) was captured by sequencing in a study of chemoradiotherapy in HPV16-positive cancers. CDR3 length: 18 residues. With 6 bases removed from V and 3 bases from J, the gap between germline ends came to 26 bases. Germline V gene lookup returns CDR1 SGHTS and CDR2 YDEGEE. The data were produced by immunoSEQ multiplex PCR, yet TCRdb's version contains in-frame clones alone and is incomplete. The sample comprises approximately 52,000 clones, around 90% of which are singletons, and around 3.5% rests with the top ten. The clonotype originates from a human donor with HPV-associated anogenital cancer. Here the sequenced sample was blood, taken from a patient who underwent chemoradiotherapy. The chain employs TRBV5-8 and TRBJ2-3, with D possibly TRBD1 on 6 matching bases. The CDR3 DNA sequence: TGTGCCAGCACCAAATACATTTACCTCGGACAGCGTACAGATACGCAGTATTTT. This encodes CASTKYIYLGQRTDTQYF.